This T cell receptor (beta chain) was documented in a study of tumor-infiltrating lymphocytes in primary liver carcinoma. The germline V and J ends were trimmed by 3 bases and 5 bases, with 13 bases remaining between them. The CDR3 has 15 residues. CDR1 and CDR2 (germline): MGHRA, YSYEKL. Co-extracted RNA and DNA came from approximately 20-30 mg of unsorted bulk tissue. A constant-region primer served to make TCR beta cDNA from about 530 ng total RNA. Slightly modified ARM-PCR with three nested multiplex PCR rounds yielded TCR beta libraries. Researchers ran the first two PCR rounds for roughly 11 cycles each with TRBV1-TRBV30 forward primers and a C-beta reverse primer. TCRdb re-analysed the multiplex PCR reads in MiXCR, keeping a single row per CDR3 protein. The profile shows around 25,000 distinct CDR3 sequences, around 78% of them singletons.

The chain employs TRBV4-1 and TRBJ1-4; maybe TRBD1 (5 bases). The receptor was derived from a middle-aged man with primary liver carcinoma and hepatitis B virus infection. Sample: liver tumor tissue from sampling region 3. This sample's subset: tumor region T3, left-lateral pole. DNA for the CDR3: TGCGCCAGCAGCCACATGGGACTAGGCAATGAAAAACTGTTTTTT. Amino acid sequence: CASSHMGLGNEKLFF.